The 20 T cell receptor beta chains reported below all come from one sample, sequenced in a study of cytotoxic CD8 clonotypes in ibrutinib-treated CLL. Using immunoSEQ multiplex PCR, the repertoire was profiled, and TCRdb retains in-frame clones only, with some absent. The repertoire includes nearly 100,000 clones, approximately 80% of them detected once, and 25% to 35% sits in the top ten. Sequences were derived from PBMCs, sampled after 12 months of ibrutinib treatment. The receptors originated from a human donor with chronic lymphocytic leukemia.

Only one count was recorded for this clone. CDR3 sequence reads: CASSFLDRFQETQYF. The CDR3 nucleotides are TGTGCCAGCAGCTTCCTGGACAGGTTCCAAGAGACCCAGTACTTC. This rearrangement joins TRBV5-5 to TRBJ2-5; 7 bases fit TRBD1. Germline V gene lookup returns CDR1 SGHKS and CDR2 YYEKEE (reference sequence). Unmatched junction bases numbered 5, after V lost 2 bases and J lost 1 base. The CDR3 totals 15 residues.

This clone has just a few counts. CDR3 nucleotide sequence: TGTGCTAGTGGTTCTGTTAATCAGCCCCAGCATTTT. Its translation is CASGSVNQPQHF. The chain has TRBV12-5 and TRBJ1-5; D gene uncertain. CDR3 length: 12 amino acids. Germline V gene sequence: CDR1 LGHNT, CDR2 FRNRAP. V lost 4 bases and J 4 bases, leaving 5 bases between the germline ends. Full variable domain (rest looked up from reference TRBV12-5 and TRBJ1-5): DARVTQTPRHKVTEMGQEVTMRCQPILGHNTVFWYRQTMMQGLELLAYFRNRAPLDDSGMPKDRFSAEMPDATLATLKIQPSEPRDSAVYFCASGSVNQPQHFGDGTRLSIL.

This clone has more than one count but fewer than ten. The chain has TRBV9 and TRBJ1-1; TRBD1 aligns across 11 bases. The CDR3 length is 17 residues. Unmatched junction bases numbered 11, after V lost 3 bases and J lost 4 bases. CDR1 is SGDLS and CDR2 is YYNGEE in the germline V gene. CDR3: CASSGGGQGAWITEAFF. CDR3 DNA: TGTGCCAGCAGCGGCGGAGGACAGGGGGCCTGGATCACTGAAGCTTTCTTT.

The chain recombines TRBV25-1 with TRBJ1-4, with D perhaps matching TRBD1 (5 bases). Trimming cost V 4 bases and J 0 bases, with 12 bases left between them. CDR3 length: 16 residues. The germline gives CDR1 MGHDK, CDR2 SYGVNS. CDR3 sequence (DNA): TGTGCCAGCAGTGGTCCGGGGGGGTCAACTAATGAAAAACTGTTTTTT. Its protein product is CASSGPGGSTNEKLFF.

This chain uses TRBV6-1 with TRBJ1-3; maybe TRBD1 (6 bases). Trimming shortened V by 5 bases and J by 0 bases, and 8 bases separated the two germline ends. CDR1 is MNHNS, CDR2 SASEGT, per germline. The CDR3 runs to 14 residues. The CDR3 DNA sequence: TGTGCCAGCAGTACAGGGAGCTCTGGAAACACCATATATTTT. Its translation: CASSTGSSGNTIYF.

The chain links TRBV29-1 to TRBJ1-1; D gene uncertain. This CDR3 region has 11 residues. V lost 4 bases, J lost 9 bases, and 12 bases lay in between. Looked up from germline, CDR1 is SQVTM and CDR2 is ANQGSEA. CDR3 sequence (DNA): TGCAGCGTTGTGCCTGGGCGCAAAGCTTTCTTT. Protein sequence: CSVVPGRKAFF.

The chain joins TRBV4-1 to TRBJ2-1, with 7 bases aligning to TRBD2. The germline gives CDR1 MGHRA, CDR2 YSYEKL. CDR3 length: 14 amino acids. J lost 10 bases, V lost 4 bases, and 10 bases had no gene match. The CDR3 DNA is TGCGCCAGCAGCCTCCTCGGACTAGGGCGGGAGCAGTTCTTC. It translates to CASSLLGLGREQFF.

The chain employs TRBV7-2 and TRBJ1-3; 10 bases align to TRBD1. The CDR3 contains 16 residues. J gave up 7 bases and V 2 bases, and 8 bases lay outside the gene matches. CDR1 is SGHTA and CDR2 is FQGNSA in the germline V gene. CDR3 loop: CASSLTSGTGVNTIYF. CDR3 nucleotides: TGTGCCAGCAGCTTAACCTCTGGGACAGGGGTCAACACCATATATTTT.

The chain carries TRBV19 and TRBJ2-3, with a weak D call TRBD1 (5 bases). This CDR3 has 10 residues. CDR1 LNHDA and CDR2 SQIVND come from the germline V gene (reference sequence). Trimming removed 10 bases at V and 5 bases at J, with 7 bases between. CDR3 loop: CATGIDTQYF. CDR3 nucleotides: TGTGCCACAGGGATAGATACGCAGTATTTT.

As to this clone: Other DNA sequences in the same sample also yield this CDR3. This chain joins TRBV15 and TRBJ2-3; a possible D gene is TRBD2 (5 bases). Germline CDR1 and CDR2: LNHNV and YYDKDF (reference sequence). The V and J ends lost 1 base and 6 bases respectively, with 5 bases between them. The CDR3 is made up of 12 amino acids. The CDR3 sequence: CATSRVADTQYF. CDR3 coding DNA: TGTGCCACCAGCAGAGTAGCGGATACGCAGTATTTT.

The chain is built from TRBV27 and TRBJ1-2; no definite D call. Germline lookup yields CDR1 MNHEY and CDR2 SMNVEV (reference sequence). This CDR3 is 13 amino acids long. Trimming removed 2 bases from V and 7 bases from J, with 11 bases in between. The CDR3 here is CASSLTETSGYTF. The CDR3, as DNA: TGTGCCAGCAGTTTAACCGAGACAAGTGGCTACACCTTC.

V gene TRBV11-3 combines with J gene TRBJ2-7; TRBD2 matches at 12 bases. The V gene's germline CDR1 is SGHNT and CDR2 YENEEA. This CDR3 spans 18 amino acids. After removal of 3 bases from V and 7 bases from J, the junction contained 16 bases not matched to a gene. Here the CDR3 reads CASSFETSGGYEGREQYF. CDR3 in DNA: TGTGCCAGCAGCTTCGAGACTAGCGGGGGATACGAGGGGAGGGAGCAGTACTTC.

This clone was counted between two and nine times. J is TRBJ2-1 and V is TRBV7-9; D uncertain. V shed 5 bases and J shed 5 bases, with 16 bases lying between them. Germline-derived CDR1 and CDR2 are SEHNR and FQNEAQ (reference sequence). This CDR3 has 15 residues. CDR3 DNA sequence: TGTGCCAGCAGCATAACGACGGCGTTCGACAATGAGCAGTTCTTC. Translating it yields CASSITTAFDNEQFF.

Details on this clone: The junction departs from the called germline gene at one end, perhaps through a read error. The chain joins TRBV30 to TRBJ2-5; the D gene is possibly TRBD2 (5 bases). Per germline, CDR1 GTSNPN and CDR2 SVGIG (reference sequence). This CDR3 is built from 13 residues. The CDR3 DNA follows: TGTGCCGGGAGCCCTTCTTTGAAAGAGACCCAGTACTTC. Its translation: CAGSPSLKETQYF.

This sequence joins TRBV7-2 and TRBJ2-3; 13 bases agree with TRBD2. After removal of 7 bases from V and 6 bases from J, the junction contained 7 bases not matched to a gene. The CDR3 contains 15 residues. Looked up from germline, CDR1 is SGHTA and CDR2 is FQGNSA. CDR3 protein: CASTLLAGGPDTQYF. CDR3 in DNA: TGTGCCAGCACTCTACTAGCGGGGGGGCCCGATACGCAGTATTTT.

The chain joins TRBV5-1 to TRBJ1-4; 10 nucleotides line up with TRBD1. Looked up from germline, CDR1 is SGHRS and CDR2 is YFSETQ. V lost 8 bases to trimming and J lost 4 bases; unmatched junction nucleotides: 14. The CDR3 extends over 17 amino acids. The CDR3: CASARRDRGESNEKLFF. The CDR3 nucleotides read TGCGCCAGTGCCCGCCGGGACAGGGGAGAAAGTAATGAAAAACTGTTTTTT.

Note on this clone: At the DNA level, this CDR3 is encoded by other sequences in the same sample as well. This rearrangement joins TRBV27 to TRBJ1-4, with unresolved D. The CDR3 extends over 13 amino acids. In germline, CDR1 is MNHEY, CDR2 SMNVEV (reference sequence). Deletions cut 6 bases from V and 4 bases from J, with 9 bases between. The CDR3 reads CASRGGVNEKLFF. The CDR3 coding sequence is TGTGCCAGCAGAGGTGGGGTTAATGAAAAACTGTTTTTT.

The chain couples TRBV25-1 to TRBJ2-1; 8 bases match TRBD1. The J segment lost 6 bases and the V segment lost 5 bases, leaving 6 bases of the junction unmatched. Germline values: CDR1 MGHDK, CDR2 SYGVNS. This CDR3 is built from 14 residues. Here the CDR3 reads CASSRPGQANEQFF. The CDR3 DNA sequence: TGTGCCAGCAGTCGCCCGGGACAGGCCAATGAGCAGTTCTTC.

The chain combines TRBV5-1 with TRBJ2-1; 9 bases align to TRBD1. Unmatched junction bases numbered 11, after V lost 7 bases and J lost 9 bases. Germline lookup yields CDR1 SGHRS and CDR2 YFSETQ. The CDR3 extends over 14 amino acids. The CDR3 DNA reads as TGCGCCAGCTCCCCGGGACAGGGAAATGCTGAGCAGTTCTTC. Its translation: CASSPGQGNAEQFF.

The J gene is TRBJ1-1, the V gene TRBV6-5; no definite D call. The V end was cut by 2 bases, the J end by 1 base, with 11 bases between. Germline loops: CDR1 MNHEY, CDR2 SVGAGI. The CDR3 contains 15 residues. CDR3 bases: TGTGCCAGCAGTTACCCGCGGGTGGGGAACACTGAAGCTTTCTTT. As protein: CASSYPRVGNTEAFF.